The source of this T cell receptor beta chain is a study of blood T cell repertoires in COVID-19. Turning to the study itself: Collection of acute and convalescent COVID-19 samples took place in the United States, Italy and Spain. Sample material is recorded as cDNA or gDNA derived from T cells, B-cell-depleted T cells, or PBMCs.

Followed over time, Seattle patients had been enrolled while infection was active. J gave up 8 bases and V 0 bases, and 2 bases lay outside the gene matches. The germline V gene encodes CDR1 SGDLS and CDR2 YYNGEE. The CDR3 runs 14 residues. The authors' processing: The authors estimated nucleated cell counts from reference gene primer amplification. Generated by immunoSEQ multiplex PCR, the TCRdb table keeps only in-frame clones and is missing some. The DNA gave D and trimming, while V, J and clone size come from that table. The data hold about 530,000 clones, with 85% to 90% observed a single time. The clonotype comes from a woman between 45 and 60 years old with COVID-19, enrolled during active disease. The source material was peripheral blood. The V call is TRBV9, the J call TRBJ2-1, with 10 bases matching TRBD2. CDR3 bases: TGTGCCAGCAGCGTAGGGACTAGCGGCTATGAGCAGTTCTTC. This translates into CASSVGTSGYEQFF.